This record covers a single T cell receptor beta chain. No antigen is known for it. No much larger clonotype is one base removed from it; base qualities were not supplied. Measured from the cysteine to the phenylalanine, the CDR3 is 13 residues long. The read is trimmed to its CDR3 DNA, 39 bases read in frame from base 1. Between the V and J ends, shortened by 2 bases and 5 bases respectively, the junction contains 9 bases. CDR1 SGHTA and CDR2 FQGTGA are derived from the germline V gene. The study profiled bulk TCR beta-chain repertoires in matched peripheral blood, tumor and adjacent normal breast tissue taken from about 16 patients with early-stage breast cancer. Before surgery, about 4.5-10 mL of whole blood was collected into EDTA tubes and then processed within 2 hours. Ficoll-Paque centrifugation in SepMate-50 tubes was used to isolate peripheral blood mononuclear cells. PBMCs were cryopreserved in aliquots of about 2 to 4.5 million cells in approximately 90% FBS with about 10% DMSO and kept in liquid nitrogen. The Qiagen AllPrep DNA/RNA Mini kit was used for genomic DNA extraction.

Every sample was amplified as two independent genomic DNA replicates, using roughly 0.5 ug for blood and approximately 1.4 ug for tumor or normal breast. Following the manufacturer's instructions, the ImmunoSeq Intro kit was used to carry out TCRB sequencing on genomic DNA. For absolute quantification, the roughly 34-cycle multiplex PCR included proprietary primers along with spike-in control sequences. Single-end 150-bp reads were used to sequence an 87-bp fragment spanning the CDR3 and the flanking V and J genes. Each lane of an Illumina MiSeq using version 3.0 chemistry carried seven multiplexed samples, with two replicates per sample. The source study handled its data this way. The vendor's proprietary pipeline handled the raw data processing, merging both replicates into a single result for each sample. Clonotypes were defined as productive rearrangements sharing the V-gene family, CDR3 amino acid sequence and J-gene segment. To compute clonality, the normalized Shannon entropy (Pielou evenness) of TCRB abundances was subtracted from 1. To estimate T cell density, the total number of templates was divided by the number of input cells, which was inferred from the amount of DNA input. Total repertoire diversity and clonality were estimated with Recon using default parameters. A clonotype counted as tumor-enriched if its abundance in tumor exceeded 0.1% and was at least 32-fold higher than its abundance in normal breast. In TCRdb, the immuneACCESS table is reduced to in-frame sequences with V and J assigned. These tables do not hold every clone; where another copy was compared, an unresolved V gene accounts for under half, and the others remain unexplained. V, J and clone size derive from that table, while D and trimming were established from the DNA sequence. For this sample there are 25,000 to 30,000 clones; about four fifths appear just once. Jointly, the top ten make up about 9.4% of the sample.

This sample was taken from a study of early stage breast cancer tumors (dated by TCRdb to 2017 to 2019). Background for the entire study: Of the approximately 16 invasive breast tumors, approximately 11 were found to be estrogen receptor-positive, progesterone receptor-positive and HER2-negative. About 70% of the 12 ER+/PR+/HER2- tumors were invasive ductal carcinomas, while the other four were invasive lobular carcinomas. On average, each sample got 7.5 to 10-fold read coverage. The samples as a whole yielded some 2,500,000 detected templates, corresponding to 900,000 to 1,100,000 unique clonotypes. What the work shows at the level of the full study, not this receptor alone: Repertoires from blood and normal breast were more alike than repertoires from blood and tumor, and in about 90% of the 16 patients, comparing each tissue with blood separated tumor from normal. Chain pairing and functional markers such as CD4, CD8 and FOXP3 were missed by bulk genomic DNA sequencing of unsorted cells. Because the cohort was small, analysis by tumor subtype was not possible. Enriched TCRB sequences shared across patients were mostly commonly generated sequences, unlikely to play an important role in the tumor microenvironment. Compared with adjacent normal breast tissue, tumors had higher clonality and roughly 2.5-fold greater T cell density.

Sequenced: blood. The chain uses TRBV7-3 and TRBJ2-5; the D gene lacks a confident call. The source is a person between 50 and 60 years old with breast cancer. At the DNA level, the sequence is TGTGCCAGCAGCTTAGGGGTTGGGGAGACCCAGTACTTC. This yields the protein CASSLGVGETQYF.